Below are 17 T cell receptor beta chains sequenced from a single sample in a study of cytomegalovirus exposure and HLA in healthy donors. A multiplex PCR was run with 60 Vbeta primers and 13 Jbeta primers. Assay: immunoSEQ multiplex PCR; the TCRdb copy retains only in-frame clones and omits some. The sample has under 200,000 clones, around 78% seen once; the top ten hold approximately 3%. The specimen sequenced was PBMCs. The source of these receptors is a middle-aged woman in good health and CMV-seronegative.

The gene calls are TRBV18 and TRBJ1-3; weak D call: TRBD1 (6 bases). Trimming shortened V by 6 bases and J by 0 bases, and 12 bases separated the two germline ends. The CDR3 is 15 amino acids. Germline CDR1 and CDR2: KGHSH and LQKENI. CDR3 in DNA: TGTGCCAGCTCCCCAAGACAGGCCTCTGGAAACACCATATATTTT. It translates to CASSPRQASGNTIYF. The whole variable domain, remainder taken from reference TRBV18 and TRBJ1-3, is NAGVMQNPRHLVRRRGQEARLRCSPMKGHSHVYWYRQLPEEGLKFMVYLQKENIIDESGMPKERFSAEFPKEGPSILRIQQVVRGDSAAYFCASSPRQASGNTIYFGEGSWLTVV.

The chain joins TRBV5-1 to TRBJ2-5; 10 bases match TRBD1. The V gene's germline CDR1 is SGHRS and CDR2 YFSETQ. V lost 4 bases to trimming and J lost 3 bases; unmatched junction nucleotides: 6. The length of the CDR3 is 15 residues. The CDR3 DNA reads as TGCGCCAGCAGCCCCCGCGGGACAGGGGAAGAGACCCAGTACTTC. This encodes CASSPRGTGEETQYF.

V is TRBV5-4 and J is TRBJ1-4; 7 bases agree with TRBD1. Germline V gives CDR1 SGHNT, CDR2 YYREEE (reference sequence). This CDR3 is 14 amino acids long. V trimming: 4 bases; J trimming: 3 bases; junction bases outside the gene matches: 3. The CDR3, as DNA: TGTGCCAGCAGCAAGACAGGGTCTAATGAAAAACTGTTTTTT. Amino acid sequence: CASSKTGSNEKLFF. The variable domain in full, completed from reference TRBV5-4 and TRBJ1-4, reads ETGVTQSPTHLIKTRGQQVTLRCSSQSGHNTVSWYQQALGQGPQFIFQYYREEENGRGNFPPRFSGLQFPNYSSELNVNALELDDSALYLCASSKTGSNEKLFFGSGTQLSVL.

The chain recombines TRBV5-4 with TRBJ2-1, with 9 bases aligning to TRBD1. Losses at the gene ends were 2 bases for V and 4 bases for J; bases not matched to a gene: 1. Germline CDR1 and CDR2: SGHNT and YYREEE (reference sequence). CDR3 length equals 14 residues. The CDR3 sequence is CASSFGQGYNEQFF. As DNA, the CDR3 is TGTGCCAGCAGCTTTGGACAGGGGTACAATGAGCAGTTCTTC.

The CDR3 bases are TGCGCCAGGGGACAGGCTTTGGGGTCTGGCAATCAGCCCCAGCATTTT. As protein: CARGQALGSGNQPQHF. V gene TRBV23-1 combines with J gene TRBJ1-5; 8 positions match TRBD1. TRBV23-1 is an ORF; its function is uncertain. This CDR3 is built from 16 residues. The ends lost 9 bases at V and 2 bases at J; junction bases unmatched: 12.

CDR3 loop: CASSPQASGGVYEQFF. The CDR3 nucleotides are TGTGCCAGCAGCCCCCAGGCTAGCGGGGGGGTGTATGAGCAGTTCTTC. The rearrangement joins TRBV7-2 to TRBJ2-1; 12 nucleotides line up with TRBD2. Germline CDR1 is SGHTA and CDR2 is FQGNSA. V was clipped by 5 bases and J by 8 bases; unmatched bases: 10. This CDR3 is 16 amino acids long.

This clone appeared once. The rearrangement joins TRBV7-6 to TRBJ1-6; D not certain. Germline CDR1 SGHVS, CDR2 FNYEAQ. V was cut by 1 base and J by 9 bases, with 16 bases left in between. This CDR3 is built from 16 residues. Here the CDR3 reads CASSLETRFLGSPLHF. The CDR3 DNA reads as TGTGCCAGCAGCTTAGAGACAAGGTTTCTTGGTTCACCCCTCCACTTT.

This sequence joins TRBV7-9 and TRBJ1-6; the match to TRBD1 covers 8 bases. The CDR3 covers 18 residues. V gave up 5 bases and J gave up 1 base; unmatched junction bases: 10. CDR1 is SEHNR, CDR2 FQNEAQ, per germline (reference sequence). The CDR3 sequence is CASSTGKDRGSYNSPLHF. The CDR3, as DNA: TGTGCCAGCAGCACGGGAAAAGACAGGGGTTCCTATAATTCACCCCTCCACTTT.

CDR3 in DNA: TGTGCCAGCAGTTACTCGGGCGGGCGAAGCTACGAGCAGTACTTC. It yields the protein CASSYSGGRSYEQYF. The gene calls are TRBV6-5 and TRBJ2-7, with a tentative D call TRBD2 (5 bases). The CDR3 loop spans 15 amino acids. CDR1 is MNHEY, CDR2 SVGAGI, per germline. Trimming took off 0 bases at V and 3 bases at J, with 12 bases between the two ends.

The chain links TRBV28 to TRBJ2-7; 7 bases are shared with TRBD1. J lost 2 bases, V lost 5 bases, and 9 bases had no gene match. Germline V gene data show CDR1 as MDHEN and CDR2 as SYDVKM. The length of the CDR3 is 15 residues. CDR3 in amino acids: CASSVYRDRTYEQYF. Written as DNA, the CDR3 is TGTGCCAGCAGTGTATACCGGGACAGAACCTACGAGCAGTACTTC.

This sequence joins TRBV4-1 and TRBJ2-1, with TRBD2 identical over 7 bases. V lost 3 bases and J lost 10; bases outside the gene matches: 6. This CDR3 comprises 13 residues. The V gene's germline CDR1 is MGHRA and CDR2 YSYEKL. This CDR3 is CASSHTPAGEQFF. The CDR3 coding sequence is TGCGCCAGCAGCCATACCCCAGCGGGAGAGCAGTTCTTC.

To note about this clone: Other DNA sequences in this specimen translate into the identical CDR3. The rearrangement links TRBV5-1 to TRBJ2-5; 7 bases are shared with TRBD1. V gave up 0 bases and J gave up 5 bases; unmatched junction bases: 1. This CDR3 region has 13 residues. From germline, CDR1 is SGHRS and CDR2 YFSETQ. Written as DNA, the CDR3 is TGCGCCAGCAGCTTGGGACAGGGCGAGACCCAGTACTTC. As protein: CASSLGQGETQYF.

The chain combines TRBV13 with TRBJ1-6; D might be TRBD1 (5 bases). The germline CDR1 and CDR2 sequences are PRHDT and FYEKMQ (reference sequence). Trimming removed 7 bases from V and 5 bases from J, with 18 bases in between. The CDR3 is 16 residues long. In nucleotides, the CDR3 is TGTGCCAGCACGTCAGGGTTCCTGTACGATAATTCACCCCTCCACTTT. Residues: CASTSGFLYDNSPLHF.

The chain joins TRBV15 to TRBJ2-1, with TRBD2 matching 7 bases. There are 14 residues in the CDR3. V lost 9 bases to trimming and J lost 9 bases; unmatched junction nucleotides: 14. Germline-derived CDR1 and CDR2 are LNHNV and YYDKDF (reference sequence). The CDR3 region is CATRGGPSYGEQFF. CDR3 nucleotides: TGTGCCACTCGGGGAGGGCCATCGTACGGTGAGCAGTTCTTC.

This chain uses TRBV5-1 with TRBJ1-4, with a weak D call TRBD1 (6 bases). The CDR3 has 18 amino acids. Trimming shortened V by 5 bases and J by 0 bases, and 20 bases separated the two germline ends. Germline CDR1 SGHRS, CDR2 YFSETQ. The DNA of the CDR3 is TGCGCCAGCAGACTTTCCGGGACATTATCTGCAACTAATGAAAAACTGTTTTTT. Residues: CASRLSGTLSATNEKLFF.

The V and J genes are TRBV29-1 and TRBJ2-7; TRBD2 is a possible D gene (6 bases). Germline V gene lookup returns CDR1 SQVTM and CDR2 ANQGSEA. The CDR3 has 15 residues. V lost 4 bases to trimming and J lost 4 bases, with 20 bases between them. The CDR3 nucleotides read TGCAGCGTTGTAGAAGTAGCGGTGCGGCTTTACGAGCAGTACTTC. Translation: CSVVEVAVRLYEQYF.

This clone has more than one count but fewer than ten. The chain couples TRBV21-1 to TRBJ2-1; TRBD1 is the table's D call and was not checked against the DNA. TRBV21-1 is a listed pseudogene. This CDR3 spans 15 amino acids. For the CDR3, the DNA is TGTGCCAGCGTCGTGTGGGGCCGAACCTACAATGAGCAGTTCTTC. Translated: CASVVWGRTYNEQFF.